This T cell receptor (beta chain) was documented in a study of shared clonotypes between healthy human individuals. General study points: In this cohort, only blood was sampled, and tissue repertoires likely differ.

Authors' analysis steps: Junction-only immunoSEQ sequences carried no quality scores, so filtering differed. Using immunoSEQ multiplex PCR, the repertoire was profiled, and TCRdb retains in-frame clones only, with some absent. The V and J calls and clone size were taken over from that table, and D and trimming were inferred from the DNA. The sample includes roughly 86,000 clones, 68% of them seen just once. The CDR3 is 15 amino acids. V dropped 1 base and J dropped 8; count of bases not matched to a gene: 7. Germline V gives CDR1 SEHNR, CDR2 FQNEAQ (reference sequence). This clone was observed a handful of times. As yet, its antigen is unknown.

The receptor's source is a young man in good health. The specimen sequenced was memory CD8+ T cells sorted from blood. Subset defined: CD45RO+ cells pooled with CCR7-negative TemRA cells. The genes are TRBV7-9 and TRBJ2-1; TRBD2 aligns across 8 bases. The CDR3 here is CASSLVKAGADEQFF. The CDR3 DNA is TGTGCCAGCAGCTTAGTCAAAGCGGGAGCCGATGAGCAGTTCTTC.